Listed below are T cell receptor beta chains from one sample, sequenced in a study of cytomegalovirus exposure and HLA in healthy donors. Here immunoSEQ multiplex PCR was the method, and the copy in TCRdb shows in-frame clones only, minus some. This table has about 170,000 clones, 70% to 90% appearing once. Sequences were obtained from PBMCs. These receptors all stem from a man in his thirties or forties in good health and CMV-seropositive. Both conserved end residues are part of each CDR3. The D gene is left open where the match is weak. Clone sizes are given selectively: once, few, many, or a class where the clone is expanded.

D gene: TRBD1; J gene: TRBJ1-2; clone size: .; V gene: TRBV6-5; CDR3 protein: CASSSNRQGGGYGYTF; CDR3 DNA: TGTGCCAGCAGTTCAAATAGACAGGGGGGAGGTTATGGCTACACCTTC
D gene: .; J gene: TRBJ2-3; clone size: .; V gene: TRBV19; CDR3 protein: CASSISPVTDTQYF; CDR3 DNA: TGTGCCAGTAGTATCTCCCCCGTCACAGATACGCAGTATTTT
D gene: TRBD2; J gene: TRBJ2-3; clone size: .; V gene: TRBV10-3; CDR3 protein: CATAGTSGPSSTDTQYF; CDR3 DNA: TGTGCCACCGCCGGGACTAGCGGGCCATCTAGCACAGATACGCAGTATTTT
D gene: .; J gene: TRBJ2-7; clone size: few; V gene: TRBV19; CDR3 protein: CASSMGQGPTYYEQYF; CDR3 DNA: TGTGCCAGTAGTATGGGGCAGGGGCCGACCTACTACGAGCAGTACTTC
D gene: TRBD2; J gene: TRBJ2-2; clone size: .; V gene: TRBV5-1; CDR3 protein: CASSPTSGVNTGELFF; CDR3 DNA: TGCGCCAGCAGTCCGACTAGCGGGGTCAACACCGGGGAGCTGTTTTTT
D gene: TRBD2; J gene: TRBJ2-3; clone size: .; V gene: TRBV29-1; CDR3 protein: CSVEERERTDTQYF; CDR3 DNA: TGCAGCGTCGAGGAGCGGGAGAGAACAGATACGCAGTATTTT
D gene: TRBD1; J gene: TRBJ2-5; clone size: .; V gene: TRBV7-8; CDR3 protein: CASSTRTGGRETQYF; CDR3 DNA: TGTGCCAGCAGCACCCGGACAGGGGGCCGCGAGACCCAGTACTTC
D gene: .; J gene: TRBJ1-1; clone size: .; V gene: TRBV19; CDR3 protein: CASSTGRTVNTEAFF; CDR3 DNA: TGTGCCAGTAGTACTGGCCGTACAGTTAACACTGAAGCTTTCTTT
D gene: TRBD1; J gene: TRBJ1-2; clone size: .; V gene: TRBV9; CDR3 protein: CASSVGPTGTDYGYTF; CDR3 DNA: TGTGCCAGCAGCGTAGGCCCTACCGGGACAGACTATGGCTACACCTTC
D gene: .; J gene: TRBJ1-1; clone size: once; V gene: TRBV11-3; CDR3 protein: CASSLGGSYTEAFF; CDR3 DNA: TGTGCCAGCAGCTTAGGCGGCAGCTACACTGAAGCTTTCTTT
D gene: TRBD2; J gene: TRBJ2-2; clone size: .; V gene: TRBV18; CDR3 protein: CASPLRGANTGELFF; CDR3 DNA: TGTGCCAGCCCTCTACGGGGGGCGAACACCGGGGAGCTGTTTTTT
D gene: TRBD1; J gene: TRBJ2-7; clone size: .; V gene: TRBV9; CDR3 protein: CASSVEGQGYEQYF; CDR3 DNA: TGTGCCAGCAGCGTAGAGGGACAGGGGTACGAGCAGTACTTC
D gene: .; J gene: TRBJ2-3; clone size: few; V gene: TRBV7-6; CDR3 protein: CASSLSPRLSGTDTQYF; CDR3 DNA: TGTGCCAGCAGCTTATCCCCCCGACTCTCCGGCACAGATACGCAGTATTTT
D gene: .; J gene: TRBJ1-2; clone size: .; V gene: TRBV7-9; CDR3 protein: CSSSSPSYGYTF; CDR3 DNA: TGTTCCAGCAGCTCCCCCAGCTATGGCTACACCTTC
D gene: TRBD2; J gene: TRBJ2-1; clone size: .; V gene: TRBV9; CDR3 protein: CASSGSGTQYNEQFF; CDR3 DNA: TGTGCCAGCAGCGGTAGCGGGACCCAGTACAATGAGCAGTTCTTC
D gene: TRBD2; J gene: TRBJ2-7; clone size: .; V gene: TRBV7-7; CDR3 protein: CASSLGLAESYEQYF; CDR3 DNA: TGTGCTAGCAGCTTAGGACTAGCGGAGAGCTACGAGCAGTACTTC
D gene: .; J gene: TRBJ2-1; clone size: .; V gene: TRBV11-3; CDR3 protein: CASSIRSGAYVREQFF; CDR3 DNA: TGTGCCAGCAGCATCCGTTCGGGAGCATATGTCCGAGAGCAGTTCTTC
D gene: .; J gene: TRBJ2-7; clone size: .; V gene: TRBV25-1; CDR3 protein: CASSVGAPPYEQYF; CDR3 DNA: TGTGCCAGCAGTGTGGGGGCGCCCCCCTACGAGCAGTACTTC
D gene: .; J gene: TRBJ1-1; clone size: .; V gene: TRBV6-5; CDR3 protein: CASSYSGTMNTEAFF; CDR3 DNA: TGTGCCAGCAGTTATTCAGGGACAATGAACACTGAAGCTTTCTTT
D gene: TRBD1; J gene: TRBJ2-3; clone size: .; V gene: TRBV6-5; CDR3 protein: CASSSGTGGPDTQYF; CDR3 DNA: TGTGCCAGCAGTTCCGGGACAGGGGGTCCCGATACGCAGTATTTT
D gene: TRBD2; J gene: TRBJ2-3; clone size: once; V gene: TRBV5-4; CDR3 protein: CASSPRQRGSTDTQYF; CDR3 DNA: TGTGCCAGCAGCCCTAGGCAGCGGGGTAGCACAGATACGCAGTATTTT
D gene: TRBD1; J gene: TRBJ2-2; clone size: .; V gene: TRBV5-4; CDR3 protein: CASSLGQGANTGELFF; CDR3 DNA: TGTGCCAGCAGCTTGGGCCAGGGGGCGAACACCGGGGAGCTGTTTTTT
D gene: .; J gene: TRBJ1-5; clone size: once; V gene: TRBV18; CDR3 protein: CASSPGRNQPQHF; CDR3 DNA: TGTGCCAGCTCACCAGGGCGCAATCAGCCCCAGCATTTT
D gene: .; J gene: TRBJ2-7; clone size: .; V gene: TRBV11-3; CDR3 protein: CASSPTGVSTYEQYF; CDR3 DNA: TGTGCCAGCAGTCCAACGGGGGTCAGTACCTACGAGCAGTACTTC
D gene: TRBD1; J gene: TRBJ1-4; clone size: .; V gene: TRBV28; CDR3 protein: CASGQGNEKLFF; CDR3 DNA: TGTGCCTCCGGACAGGGTAATGAAAAACTGTTTTTT
D gene: .; J gene: TRBJ1-1; clone size: .; V gene: TRBV6-5; CDR3 protein: CASSYSSRGNTEAFF; CDR3 DNA: TGTGCCAGCAGTTACTCTTCTCGGGGTAACACTGAAGCTTTCTTT
D gene: .; J gene: TRBJ2-2; clone size: .; V gene: TRBV19; CDR3 protein: CASSMQGNTGELFF; CDR3 DNA: TGTGCCAGTAGTATGCAGGGAAACACCGGGGAGCTGTTTTTT
D gene: .; J gene: TRBJ1-1; clone size: few; V gene: TRBV7-9; CDR3 protein: CASTLPTQAFF; CDR3 DNA: TGTGCCAGCACTCTCCCGACTCAAGCTTTCTTT
D gene: .; J gene: TRBJ1-1; clone size: few; V gene: TRBV6-5; CDR3 protein: CASSYGGDTEAFF; CDR3 DNA: TGTGCCAGCAGTTACGGAGGAGACACTGAAGCTTTCTTT